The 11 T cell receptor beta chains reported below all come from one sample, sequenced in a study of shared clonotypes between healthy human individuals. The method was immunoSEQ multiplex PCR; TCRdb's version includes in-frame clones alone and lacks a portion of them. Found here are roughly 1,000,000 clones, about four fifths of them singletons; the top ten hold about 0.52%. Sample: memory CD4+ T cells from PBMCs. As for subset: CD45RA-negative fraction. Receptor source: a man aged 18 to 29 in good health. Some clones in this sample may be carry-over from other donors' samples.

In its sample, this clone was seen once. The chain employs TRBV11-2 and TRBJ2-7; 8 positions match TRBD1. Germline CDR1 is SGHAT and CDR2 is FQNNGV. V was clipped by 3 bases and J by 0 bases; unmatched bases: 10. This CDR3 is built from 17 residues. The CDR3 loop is CASSFGQGRRSSYEQYF. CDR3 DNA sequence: TGTGCCAGCAGCTTTGGACAGGGACGCCGTAGCTCCTACGAGCAGTACTTC.

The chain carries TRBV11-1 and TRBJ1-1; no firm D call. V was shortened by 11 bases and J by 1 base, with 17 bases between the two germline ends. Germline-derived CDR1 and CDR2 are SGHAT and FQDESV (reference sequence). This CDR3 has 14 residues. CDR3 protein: CASGSGYSNTEAFF. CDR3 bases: TGTGCCTCCGGGAGCGGATACTCGAACACTGAAGCTTTCTTT.

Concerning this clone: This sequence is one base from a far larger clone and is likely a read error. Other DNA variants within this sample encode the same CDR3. The CDR3 spells CASSETGDYGYTF. The CDR3 nucleotides read TGTGCCAGCAGTGAAACGGGGGACTATGGCTACACCTTC. The V gene is TRBV6-1, the J gene TRBJ1-2; D might be TRBD1 (5 bases). This CDR3 contains 13 residues. Trimming took 2 bases from V and 3 from J, leaving 7 bases between them. Germline lookup yields CDR1 MNHNS and CDR2 SASEGT.

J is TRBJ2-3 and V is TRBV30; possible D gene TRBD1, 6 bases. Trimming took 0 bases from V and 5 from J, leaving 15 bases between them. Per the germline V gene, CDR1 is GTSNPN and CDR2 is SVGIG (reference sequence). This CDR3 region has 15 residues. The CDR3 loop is CAWSVRIGGVDTQYF. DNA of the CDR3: TGTGCCTGGAGTGTACGAATTGGGGGCGTAGATACGCAGTATTTT.

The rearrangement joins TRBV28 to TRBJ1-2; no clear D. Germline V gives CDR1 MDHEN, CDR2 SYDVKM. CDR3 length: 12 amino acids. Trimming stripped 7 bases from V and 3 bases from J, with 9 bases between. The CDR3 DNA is TGTGCCAGCACCAGTGGTTACTATGGCTACACCTTC. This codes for CASTSGYYGYTF.

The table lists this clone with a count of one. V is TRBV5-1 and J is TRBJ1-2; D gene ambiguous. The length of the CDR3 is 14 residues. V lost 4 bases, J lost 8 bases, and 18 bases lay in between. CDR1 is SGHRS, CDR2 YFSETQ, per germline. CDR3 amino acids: CASSTDRRREGYTF. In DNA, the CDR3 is TGCGCCAGCAGCACGGACCGCCGGAGGGAGGGCTACACCTTC.

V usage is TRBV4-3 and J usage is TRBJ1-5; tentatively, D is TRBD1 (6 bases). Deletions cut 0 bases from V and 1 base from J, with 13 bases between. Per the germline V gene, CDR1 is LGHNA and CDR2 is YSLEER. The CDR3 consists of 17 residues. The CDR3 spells CASSQDLRGTSNQPQHF. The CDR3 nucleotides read TGCGCCAGCAGCCAAGATTTGAGGGGGACGAGCAATCAGCCCCAGCATTTT.

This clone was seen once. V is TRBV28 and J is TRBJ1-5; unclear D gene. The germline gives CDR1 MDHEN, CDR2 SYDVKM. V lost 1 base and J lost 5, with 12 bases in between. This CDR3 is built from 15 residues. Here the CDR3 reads CASSLSSFGYQPQHF. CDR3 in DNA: TGTGCCAGCAGTTTATCATCTTTTGGTTATCAGCCCCAGCATTTT.

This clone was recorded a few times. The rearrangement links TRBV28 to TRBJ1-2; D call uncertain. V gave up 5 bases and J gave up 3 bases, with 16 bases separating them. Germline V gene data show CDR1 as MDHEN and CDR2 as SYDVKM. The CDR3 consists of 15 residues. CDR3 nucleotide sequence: TGTGCCAGCAGTCCTAGCTCCGACGGATACTATGGCTACACCTTC. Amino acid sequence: CASSPSSDGYYGYTF.

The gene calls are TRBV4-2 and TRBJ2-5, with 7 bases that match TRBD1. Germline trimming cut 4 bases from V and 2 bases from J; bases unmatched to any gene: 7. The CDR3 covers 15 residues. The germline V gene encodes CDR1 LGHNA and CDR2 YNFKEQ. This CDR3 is CASSPTGTVQETQYF. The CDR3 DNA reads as TGTGCCAGCAGCCCGACCGGGACAGTTCAAGAGACCCAGTACTTC.

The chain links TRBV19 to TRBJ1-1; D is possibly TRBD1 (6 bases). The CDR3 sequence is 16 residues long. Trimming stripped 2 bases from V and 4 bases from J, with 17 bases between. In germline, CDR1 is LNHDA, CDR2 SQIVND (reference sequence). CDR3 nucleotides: TGTGCCAGTAGTATAATCCCACAGGGCCGCGGCACTGAAGCTTTCTTT. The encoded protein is CASSIIPQGRGTEAFF.